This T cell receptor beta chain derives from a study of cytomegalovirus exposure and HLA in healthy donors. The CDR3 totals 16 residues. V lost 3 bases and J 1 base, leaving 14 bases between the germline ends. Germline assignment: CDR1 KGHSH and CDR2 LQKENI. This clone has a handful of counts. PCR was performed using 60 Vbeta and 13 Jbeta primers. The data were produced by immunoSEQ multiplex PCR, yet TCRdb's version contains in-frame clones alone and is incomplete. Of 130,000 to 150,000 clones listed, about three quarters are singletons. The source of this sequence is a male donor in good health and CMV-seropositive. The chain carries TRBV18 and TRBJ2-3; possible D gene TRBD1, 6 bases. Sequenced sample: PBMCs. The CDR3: CASSPPGAVGTDTQYF. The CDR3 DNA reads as TGTGCCAGCTCACCCCCAGGGGCGGTTGGCACAGATACGCAGTATTTT.